Shown below are 22 T cell receptor beta chains from a single sample sequenced in a study of T cell changes during pregnancy in multiple sclerosis. Measured with immunoSEQ multiplex PCR; TCRdb has only the in-frame clones, and not every one. Seen here are about 93,000 clones, roughly 90% observed once, and the top ten hold 0.9% to 0.95%. The sample was peripheral blood, taken before pregnancy. The receptors derive from a female donor with multiple sclerosis, enrolled in a pregnancy study.

The V call is TRBV19, the J call TRBJ1-1, with no clear D. The CDR3 extends over 14 amino acids. CDR1 is LNHDA and CDR2 is SQIVND in the germline V gene (reference sequence). V lost 3 bases and J 5 bases, leaving 13 bases between the germline ends. The CDR3 DNA follows: TGTGCCAGTAGTATCGGGAAAAGCGGAACTGAAGCTTTCTTT. Translating gives CASSIGKSGTEAFF.

The chain joins TRBV29-1 to TRBJ2-7, with 7 bases aligning to TRBD1. Germline trimming cut 3 bases from V and 0 bases from J; bases unmatched to any gene: 11. Germline CDR1 SQVTM, CDR2 ANQGSEA. The length of the CDR3 is 16 residues. The DNA of the CDR3 is TGCAGCGTTGAGGGGACAGAACACAAGAGCTCCTACGAGCAGTACTTC. It codes for CSVEGTEHKSSYEQYF.

The rearrangement links TRBV18 to TRBJ1-6; TRBD1 agrees at 7 bases. The CDR3 is 15 residues long. V trimming: 2 bases; J trimming: 5 bases; junction bases outside the gene matches: 3. Germline V gene sequence: CDR1 KGHSH, CDR2 LQKENI. CDR3 loop: CASSPRDSHNSPLHF. The DNA of the CDR3 is TGTGCCAGCTCACCAAGGGACAGCCATAATTCACCCCTCCACTTT. Full variable domain (remainder filled in from reference TRBV18 and TRBJ1-6): NAGVMQNPRHLVRRRGQEARLRCSPMKGHSHVYWYRQLPEEGLKFMVYLQKENIIDESGMPKERFSAEFPKEGPSILRIQQVVRGDSAAYFCASSPRDSHNSPLHFGNGTRLTVT.

This sequence joins TRBV6-1 and TRBJ1-2; D not certain. Germline loops: CDR1 MNHNS, CDR2 SASEGT. The CDR3 totals 13 residues. V lost 6 bases, J lost 3 bases, and 11 bases lay in between. The CDR3 protein is CASSLLLDYGYTF. The CDR3 DNA sequence: TGTGCCAGCAGCTTACTCTTGGACTATGGCTACACCTTC.

The chain couples TRBV7-9 to TRBJ2-7, with 9 bases aligning to TRBD1. Trimming cost V 3 bases and J 5 bases; bases outside gene matches: 5. The CDR3 runs to 14 residues. From germline, CDR1 is SEHNR and CDR2 FQNEAQ (reference sequence). The CDR3 nucleotides are TGTGCCAGCAGCTTCTTAGGGGACAGGGACGAGCAGTACTTC. Protein sequence: CASSFLGDRDEQYF.

This chain joins TRBV6-6 and TRBJ1-1, with D unclear. This CDR3 comprises 13 residues. V was shortened by 8 bases and J by 7 bases, with 17 bases between the two germline ends. The germline V gene has CDR1 MNHNY and CDR2 SVGAGI (reference sequence). The CDR3 DNA sequence: TGTGCCAGCCGAAGGAGCTTCCCCGATGAAGCTTTCTTT. As protein: CASRRSFPDEAFF.

The rearrangement joins TRBV7-3 to TRBJ2-1; D might be TRBD1 (5 bases). CDR1 and CDR2 (germline): SGHTA, FQGTGA. The ends were cut back, 4 bases at V and 9 bases at J, with 10 bases in the middle. The CDR3 consists of 12 residues. CDR3 region: CASSSQGTEQFF. CDR3 nucleotide sequence: TGTGCCAGCAGCTCCCAGGGAACTGAGCAGTTCTTC.

The V and J genes are TRBV2 and TRBJ2-7, with TRBD2 matching 8 bases. The CDR3 has 14 residues. CDR1 SNHLY and CDR2 FYNNEI come from the germline V gene. V was clipped by 6 bases and J by 7 bases; unmatched bases: 11. This CDR3 is CASRGELAVGEQYF. The CDR3 nucleotides read TGTGCCAGCAGGGGGGAACTAGCGGTGGGAGAGCAGTACTTC.

V usage is TRBV29-1 and J usage is TRBJ2-3, with a weak D call TRBD2 (6 bases). CDR1 and CDR2 from the germline V gene are SQVTM and ANQGSEA. Trimming removed 6 bases at V and 2 bases at J, with 15 bases between. The CDR3 runs to 14 residues. For the CDR3, the DNA is TGCAGCGTCGCCGGGACTTTAATCACAGATACGCAGTATTTT. This encodes CSVAGTLITDTQYF.

The chain is built from TRBV7-3 and TRBJ1-1; no firm D call. There are 13 residues in the CDR3. Trimming stripped 4 bases from V and 1 base from J, with 7 bases between. The germline V gene encodes CDR1 SGHTA and CDR2 FQGTGA. CDR3: CASSWARNTEAFF. The CDR3 nucleotides are TGTGCCAGCAGCTGGGCCAGGAACACTGAAGCTTTCTTT.

The chain carries TRBV19 and TRBJ1-5, with D maybe TRBD1 (6 bases). V was shortened by 8 bases and J by 9 bases, with 17 bases between the two germline ends. The germline gives CDR1 LNHDA, CDR2 SQIVND (reference sequence). The CDR3 spans 13 residues. In DNA, the CDR3 is TGTGCCAGTCTCGGACAGCCCCTTACGCCCCAGCATTTT. Its protein is CASLGQPLTPQHF.

This clone was recorded only once. The chain recombines TRBV6-5 with TRBJ2-1; 8 positions match TRBD2. Germline V gene sequence: CDR1 MNHEY, CDR2 SVGAGI. The CDR3 spans 14 residues. V dropped 7 bases and J dropped 5; count of bases not matched to a gene: 7. For the CDR3, the DNA is TGTGCCAGCACCGGGACTAGTCTCGACAATGAGCAGTTCTTC. It is translated as CASTGTSLDNEQFF.

This chain joins TRBV7-6 and TRBJ1-2, with 11 bases aligning to TRBD1. The V gene end was trimmed by 2 bases and the J gene end by 5 bases; junction bases not matched to a gene: 13. The CDR3 has 18 amino acids. The V gene's germline CDR1 is SGHVS and CDR2 FNYEAQ. This chain's CDR3 is CASSLLGTGGFGVYGYTF. The CDR3 region has the DNA TGTGCCAGCAGCTTACTCGGGACAGGGGGTTTTGGTGTATATGGCTACACCTTC.

The gene calls are TRBV4-3 and TRBJ1-2, with a possible D match to TRBD1 (6 bases). Germline CDR1 is LGHNA and CDR2 is YSLEER. Trimming took 3 bases from V and 8 from J, leaving 13 bases between them. This CDR3 has 13 residues. The CDR3, as DNA: TGCGCCAGCAGCCACCCAGGGGTAGGAGGCTACACCTTC. Residues: CASSHPGVGGYTF.

The genes are TRBV27 and TRBJ1-2, with D unresolved. The V end was cut by 5 bases, the J end by 2 bases, with 18 bases between. Per germline, CDR1 MNHEY and CDR2 SMNVEV (reference sequence). The CDR3 totals 16 residues. The CDR3 region is CASSPTGVSWNYGYTF. As DNA, the CDR3 is TGTGCCAGCAGTCCCACCGGGGTGAGCTGGAACTATGGCTACACCTTC.

This chain joins TRBV6-6 and TRBJ2-7, with 10 bases aligning to TRBD2. Germline loops: CDR1 MNHNY, CDR2 SVGAGI (reference sequence). The V segment lost 2 bases and the J segment 2 bases; nucleotides outside the gene matches: 3. The CDR3 covers 15 residues. CDR3 nucleotides: TGTGCCAGCAGTTACGAACTAGCGGGGCCCTACGAGCAGTACTTC. Protein sequence: CASSYELAGPYEQYF.

The chain recombines TRBV7-9 with TRBJ2-7, with TRBD1 as a possible D gene (6 bases). Trimming took 4 bases from V and 3 from J, leaving 13 bases between them. The CDR3 has 14 residues. Germline-derived CDR1 and CDR2 are SEHNR and FQNEAQ (reference sequence). CDR3 protein: CASSYQDSVYEQYF. The CDR3, as DNA: TGTGCCAGCAGCTATCAGGACAGCGTCTACGAGCAGTACTTC.

The chain is built from TRBV27 and TRBJ2-7; TRBD2 matches at 11 bases. The germline gives CDR1 MNHEY, CDR2 SMNVEV (reference sequence). The CDR3 is 15 amino acids. J gave up 2 bases and V 6 bases, and 6 bases lay outside the gene matches. DNA for the CDR3: TGTGCCAGCAGCTTACTAGCGGGAGCCCCCTACGAGCAGTACTTC. Its protein is CASSLLAGAPYEQYF.

Only a few counts were recorded for this clone. This chain links TRBV19 with TRBJ1-1; no clear D gene. V was trimmed by 5 bases and J by 4 bases, leaving 11 bases between them. CDR3 length: 13 amino acids. CDR1 and CDR2 from the germline V gene are LNHDA and SQIVND (reference sequence). CDR3 nucleotide sequence: TGTGCCAGTAGTCCCTCGGGGAGCACTGAAGCTTTCTTT. It codes for CASSPSGSTEAFF.

As regards this clone: Other DNA sequences in this specimen translate into the identical CDR3. The chain carries TRBV7-3 and TRBJ2-1, with 11 bases that match TRBD2. This CDR3 is 14 amino acids long. Germline CDR1 SGHTA, CDR2 FQGTGA. Trimming took 2 bases from V and 7 from J; bases not matched to a gene: 1. CDR3 bases: TGTGCCAGCAGCTTAGGGACTAGCGGAAATGAGCAGTTCTTC. Translation gives CASSLGTSGNEQFF.

This clone showed up just once. DNA for the CDR3: TGTGCCAGCAGTGTGCCGGGACAAGCTAGCTCCTATAATTCACCCCTCCACTTT. Its protein is CASSVPGQASSYNSPLHF. This chain uses TRBV2 with TRBJ1-6; the D gene is possibly TRBD1 (6 bases). There are 18 residues in the CDR3. Per germline, CDR1 SNHLY and CDR2 FYNNEI. V gave up 4 bases and J gave up 0 bases, with 16 bases separating them. Drawing the rest from reference TRBV2 and TRBJ1-6, the complete variable domain is EPEVTQTPSHQVTQMGQEVILRCVPISNHLYFYWYRQILGQKVEFLVSFYNNEISEKSEIFDDQFSVERPDGSNFTLKIRSTKLEDSAMYFCASSVPGQASSYNSPLHFGNGTRLTVT.

The chain carries TRBV28 and TRBJ1-4; unclear D gene. CDR3 length: 14 residues. V dropped 6 bases and J dropped 5 bases, with 13 bases sitting between them. Germline V gene sequence: CDR1 MDHEN, CDR2 SYDVKM. CDR3 residues: CASSPEEQNEKLFF. Here the CDR3 DNA reads TGTGCCAGCAGCCCGGAGGAACAGAATGAAAAACTGTTTTTT.